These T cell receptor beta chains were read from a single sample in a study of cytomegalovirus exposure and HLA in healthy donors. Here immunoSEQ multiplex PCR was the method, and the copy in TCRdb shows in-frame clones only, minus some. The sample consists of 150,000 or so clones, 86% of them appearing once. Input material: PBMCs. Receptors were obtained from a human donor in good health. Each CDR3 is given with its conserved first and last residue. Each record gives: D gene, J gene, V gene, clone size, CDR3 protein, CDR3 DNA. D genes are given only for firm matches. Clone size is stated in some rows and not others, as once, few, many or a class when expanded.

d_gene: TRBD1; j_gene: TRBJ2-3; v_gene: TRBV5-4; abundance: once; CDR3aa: CASSLPDRVTDTQYF; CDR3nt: TGTGCCAGCAGCCTCCCCGACAGGGTAACAGATACGCAGTATTTT
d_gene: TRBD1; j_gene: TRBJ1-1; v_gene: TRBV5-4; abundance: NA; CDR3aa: CASSFDRGMNTEAFF; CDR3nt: TGTGCCAGCAGCTTTGACAGGGGCATGAACACTGAAGCTTTCTTT
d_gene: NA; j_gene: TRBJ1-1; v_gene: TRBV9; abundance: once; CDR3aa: CASVPLGLMNTEAFF; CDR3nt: TGTGCCAGCGTACCCCTCGGTTTAATGAACACTGAAGCTTTCTTT
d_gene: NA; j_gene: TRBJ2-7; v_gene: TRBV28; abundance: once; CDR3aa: CASSSPAGSYEQYF; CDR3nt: TGTGCCAGCAGTTCCCCGGCGGGAAGCTACGAGCAGTACTTC
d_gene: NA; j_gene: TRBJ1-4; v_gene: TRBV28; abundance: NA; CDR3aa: CASSFISTNEKLFF; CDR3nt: TGTGCCAGCAGTTTTATATCAACTAATGAAAAACTGTTTTTT
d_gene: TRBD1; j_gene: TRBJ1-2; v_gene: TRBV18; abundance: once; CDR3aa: CASSPPGTEYGYTF; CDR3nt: TGTGCCAGCTCCCCCCCCGGGACAGAGTATGGCTACACCTTC
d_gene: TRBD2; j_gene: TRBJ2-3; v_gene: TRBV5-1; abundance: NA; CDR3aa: CASSVTSGRDTQYF; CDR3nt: TGCGCCAGCAGCGTGACTAGCGGGAGGGATACGCAGTATTTT
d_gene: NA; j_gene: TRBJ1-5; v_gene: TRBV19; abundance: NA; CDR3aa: CASRGGGNQPQHF; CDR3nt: TGTGCCAGTAGGGGAGGAGGCAATCAGCCCCAGCATTTT
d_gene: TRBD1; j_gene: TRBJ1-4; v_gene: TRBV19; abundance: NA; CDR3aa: CASSITGQGATNEKLFF; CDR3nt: TGTGCCAGTAGTATCACGGGACAGGGCGCAACTAATGAAAAACTGTTTTTT
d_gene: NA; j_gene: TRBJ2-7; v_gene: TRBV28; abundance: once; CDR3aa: CASSFLDRRYEQYF; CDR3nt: TGTGCCAGCAGTTTCTTGGACAGAAGATACGAGCAGTACTTC
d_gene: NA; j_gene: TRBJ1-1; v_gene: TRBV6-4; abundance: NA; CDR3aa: CASSDGYTEAFF; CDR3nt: TGTGCCAGCAGTGACGGCTACACTGAAGCTTTCTTT
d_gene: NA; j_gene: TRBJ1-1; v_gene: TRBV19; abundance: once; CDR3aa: CASSIRGTEAFF; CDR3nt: TGTGCCAGTTCCATTAGAGGCACTGAAGCTTTCTTT
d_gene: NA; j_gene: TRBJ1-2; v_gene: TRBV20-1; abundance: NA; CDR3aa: CSASEIYGYTF; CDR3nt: TGCAGTGCTAGTGAGATCTATGGCTACACCTTC
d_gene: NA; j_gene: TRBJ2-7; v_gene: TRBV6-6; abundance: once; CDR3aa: CASSYTTGDEQYF; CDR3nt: TGTGCCAGCAGTTACACGACAGGCGACGAGCAGTACTTC
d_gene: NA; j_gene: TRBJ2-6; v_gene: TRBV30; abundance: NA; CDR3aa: CAWRASGANVLTF; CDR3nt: TGTGCCTGGAGGGCCTCTGGGGCCAACGTCCTGACTTTC
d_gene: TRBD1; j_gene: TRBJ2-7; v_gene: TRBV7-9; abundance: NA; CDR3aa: CASSLAGTGYEQYF; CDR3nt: TGTGCCAGCAGCTTAGCCGGGACAGGGTACGAGCAGTACTTC
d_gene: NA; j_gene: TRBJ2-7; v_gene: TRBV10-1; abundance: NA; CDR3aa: CASQYEQYF; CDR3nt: TGCGCCAGCCAGTACGAGCAGTACTTC
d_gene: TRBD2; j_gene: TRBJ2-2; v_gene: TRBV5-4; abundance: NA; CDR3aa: CASSSGLAWNTGELFF; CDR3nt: TGTGCCAGCAGCTCGGGACTAGCGTGGAACACCGGGGAGCTGTTTTTT
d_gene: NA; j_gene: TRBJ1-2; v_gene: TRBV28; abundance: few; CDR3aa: CASSLPRGYGYTF; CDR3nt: TGTGCCAGCAGTTTACCAAGAGGGTATGGCTACACCTTC
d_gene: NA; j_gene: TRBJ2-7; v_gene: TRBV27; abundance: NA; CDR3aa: CASSWTASSYEQYF; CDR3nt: TGTGCCAGCAGTTGGACAGCGAGCTCCTACGAGCAGTACTTC
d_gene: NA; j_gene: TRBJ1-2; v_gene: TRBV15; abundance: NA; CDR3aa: CATSRDSTGWWGYTF; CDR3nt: TGTGCCACCAGCAGAGATAGTACGGGGTGGTGGGGCTACACCTTC
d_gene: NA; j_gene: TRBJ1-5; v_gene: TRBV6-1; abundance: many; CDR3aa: CASSENGPRSYNQPQHF; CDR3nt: TGTGCCAGCAGTGAAAATGGGCCACGAAGCTACAATCAGCCCCAGCATTTT
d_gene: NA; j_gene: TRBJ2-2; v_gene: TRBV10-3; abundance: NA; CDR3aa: CANQQYNTGELFF; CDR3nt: TGTGCCAACCAACAATACAACACCGGGGAGCTGTTTTTT
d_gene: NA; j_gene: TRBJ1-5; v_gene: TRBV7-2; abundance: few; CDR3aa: CASSFSGQPQHF; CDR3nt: TGTGCCAGCAGCTTTTCGGGTCAGCCCCAGCATTTT
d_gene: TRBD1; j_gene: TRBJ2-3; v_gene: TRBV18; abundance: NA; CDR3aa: CASSPGATGGTQYF; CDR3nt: TGTGCCAGCTCACCAGGCGCGACAGGGGGGACTCAGTATTTT
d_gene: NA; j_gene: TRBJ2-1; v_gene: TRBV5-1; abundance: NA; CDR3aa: CASSISSYNEQFF; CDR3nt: TGCGCCAGCAGCATTAGCAGTTACAATGAGCAGTTCTTC
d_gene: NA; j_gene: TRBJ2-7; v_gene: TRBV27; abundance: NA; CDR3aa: CASSLSSAYEQYF; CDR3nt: TGTGCCAGCAGTTTATCTTCAGCCTACGAGCAGTACTTC
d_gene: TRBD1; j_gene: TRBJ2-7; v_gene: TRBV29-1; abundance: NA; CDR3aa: CSAAGGSYEQYF; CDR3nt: TGCAGCGCCGCAGGGGGATCCTACGAGCAGTACTTC
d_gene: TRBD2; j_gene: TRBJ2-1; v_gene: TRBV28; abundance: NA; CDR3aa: CASSSPGPWSSGRADYNEQFF; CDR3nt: TGTGCCAGCAGTTCACCGGGTCCCTGGTCTAGCGGGAGGGCCGACTACAATGAGCAGTTCTTC
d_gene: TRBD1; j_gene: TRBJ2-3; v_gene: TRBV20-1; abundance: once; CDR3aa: CSAATGETQYF; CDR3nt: TGCAGTGCTGCAACAGGGGAGACGCAGTATTTT
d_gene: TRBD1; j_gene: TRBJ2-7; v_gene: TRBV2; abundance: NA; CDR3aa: CASRGQGFYEQYF; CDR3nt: TGTGCCAGCAGGGGACAGGGCTTCTACGAGCAGTACTTC
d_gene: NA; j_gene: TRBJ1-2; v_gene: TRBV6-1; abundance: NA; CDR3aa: CASSDRTPPRGGHGYTF; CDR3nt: TGTGCCAGCAGTGATCGTACACCACCCCGGGGGGGTCATGGCTACACCTTC
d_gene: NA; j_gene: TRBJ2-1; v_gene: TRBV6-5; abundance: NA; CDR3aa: CASRRRDLEFF; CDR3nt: TGTGCCAGCAGGAGACGGGATCTGGAGTTCTTC
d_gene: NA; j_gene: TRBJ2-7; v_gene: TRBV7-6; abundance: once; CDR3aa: CASSPRQESSYEQYF; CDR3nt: TGTGCCAGCAGCCCCCGACAGGAGAGCTCCTACGAGCAGTACTTC
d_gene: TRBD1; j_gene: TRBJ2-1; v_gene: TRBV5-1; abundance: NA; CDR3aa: CASSYTGQGTNEQFF; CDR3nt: TGCGCCAGCAGCTATACGGGACAGGGGACCAATGAGCAGTTCTTC
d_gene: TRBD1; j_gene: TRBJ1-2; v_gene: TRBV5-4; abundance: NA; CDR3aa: CASSLLQRGRAHYGYTF; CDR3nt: TGTGCCAGCAGCCTCCTTCAAAGGGGGCGCGCTCACTATGGCTACACCTTC
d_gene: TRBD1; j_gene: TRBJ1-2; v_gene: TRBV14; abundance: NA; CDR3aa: CASSQGTGANYGYTF; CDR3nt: TGTGCCAGCAGCCAGGGGACAGGGGCTAACTATGGCTACACCTTC
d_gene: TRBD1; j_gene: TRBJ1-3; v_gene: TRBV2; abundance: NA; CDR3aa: CASSVGQGSYNTIYF; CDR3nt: TGTGCCAGCAGCGTCGGACAGGGAAGTTACAACACCATATATTTT
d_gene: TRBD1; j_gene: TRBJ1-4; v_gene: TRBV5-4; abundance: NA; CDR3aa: CASTGQGSEKLFF; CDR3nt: TGTGCCAGTACAGGACAGGGCTCTGAAAAACTGTTTTTT
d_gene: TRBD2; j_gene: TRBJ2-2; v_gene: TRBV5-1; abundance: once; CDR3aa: CASSPTGWGSGRAANTGELFF; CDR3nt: TGCGCCAGCAGCCCTACAGGTTGGGGTAGCGGGAGGGCCGCGAACACCGGGGAGCTGTTTTTT
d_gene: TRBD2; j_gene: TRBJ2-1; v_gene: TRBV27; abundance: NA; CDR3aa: CASSSPFWGRESNNEQFF; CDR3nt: TGTGCCAGCAGTTCTCCCTTTTGGGGGAGGGAGAGTAATAATGAGCAGTTCTTC
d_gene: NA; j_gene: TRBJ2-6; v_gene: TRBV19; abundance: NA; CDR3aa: CASTGLGANVLTF; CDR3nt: TGTGCCTCTACAGGGCTCGGGGCCAACGTCCTGACTTTC
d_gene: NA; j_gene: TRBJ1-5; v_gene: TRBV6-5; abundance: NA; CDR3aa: CASASAGRQPQHF; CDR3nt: TGTGCCAGCGCTTCGGCGGGCCGGCAGCCCCAGCATTTT
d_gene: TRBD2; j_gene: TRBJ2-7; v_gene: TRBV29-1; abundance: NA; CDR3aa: CSVEAASGAQYEQYF; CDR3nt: TGCAGCGTTGAAGCCGCTAGCGGGGCTCAATACGAGCAGTACTTC
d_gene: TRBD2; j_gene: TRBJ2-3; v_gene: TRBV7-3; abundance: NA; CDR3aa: CASSLKGSASGNTDTQYF; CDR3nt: TGTGCCAGCAGCTTAAAAGGGTCGGCTAGCGGAAACACAGATACGCAGTATTTT
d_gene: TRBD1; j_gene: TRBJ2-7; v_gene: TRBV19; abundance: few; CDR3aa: CASSPGQSEEQYF; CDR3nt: TGTGCCAGTAGTCCGGGACAGTCGGAAGAGCAGTACTTC
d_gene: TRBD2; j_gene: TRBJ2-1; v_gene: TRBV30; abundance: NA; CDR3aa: CAWTRTSGSNEQFF; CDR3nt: TGTGCCTGGACCAGGACTAGCGGGAGCAATGAGCAGTTCTTC
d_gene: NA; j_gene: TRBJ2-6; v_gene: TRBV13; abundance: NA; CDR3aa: CASSRLEGANSGANVLTF; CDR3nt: TGTGCCAGCAGCCGATTGGAGGGAGCCAACTCTGGGGCCAACGTCCTGACTTTC
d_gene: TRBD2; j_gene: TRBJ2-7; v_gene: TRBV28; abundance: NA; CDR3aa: CASTLAGLASYEQYF; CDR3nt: TGTGCCAGCACCTTAGCGGGACTAGCTTCCTACGAGCAGTACTTC
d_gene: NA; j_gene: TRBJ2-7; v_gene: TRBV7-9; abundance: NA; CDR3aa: CASSLELVSEQYF; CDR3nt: TGTGCCAGCAGCTTAGAGCTAGTCTCCGAGCAGTACTTC
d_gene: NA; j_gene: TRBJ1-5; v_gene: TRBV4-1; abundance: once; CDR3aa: CASSHSPGLKNQPQHF; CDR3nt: TGCGCCAGCAGCCATAGTCCCGGTCTAAAAAATCAGCCCCAGCATTTT
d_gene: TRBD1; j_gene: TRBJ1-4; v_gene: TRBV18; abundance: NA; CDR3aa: CASSPGQNEKLFF; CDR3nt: TGTGCCAGCTCCCCGGGACAGAACGAAAAACTGTTTTTT
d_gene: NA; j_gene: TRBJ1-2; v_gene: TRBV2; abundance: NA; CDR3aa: CAGTRQVSYGYTF; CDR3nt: TGTGCCGGGACCCGACAGGTTTCATATGGCTACACCTTC
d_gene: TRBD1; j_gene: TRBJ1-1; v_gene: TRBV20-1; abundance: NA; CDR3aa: CSARTGWEAFF; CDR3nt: TGCAGTGCTCGGACAGGGTGGGAAGCTTTCTTT
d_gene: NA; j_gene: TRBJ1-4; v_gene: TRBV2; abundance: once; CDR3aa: CASSRRDNEKLFF; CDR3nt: TGTGCCAGCAGCAGGCGGGATAATGAAAAACTGTTTTTT
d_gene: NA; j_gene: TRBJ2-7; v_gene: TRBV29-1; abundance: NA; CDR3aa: CSVEKDSYEQYF; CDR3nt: TGCAGCGTTGAAAAGGACAGCTACGAGCAGTACTTC
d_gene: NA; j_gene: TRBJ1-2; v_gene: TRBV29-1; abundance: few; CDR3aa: CSVGVVGDYGYTF; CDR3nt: TGCAGCGTTGGAGTGGTCGGTGACTATGGCTACACCTTC
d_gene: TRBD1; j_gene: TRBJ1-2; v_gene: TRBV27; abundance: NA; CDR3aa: CATYSRDRSYYGYTF; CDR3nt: TGTGCCACCTACTCCCGGGACAGGTCTTACTATGGCTACACCTTC
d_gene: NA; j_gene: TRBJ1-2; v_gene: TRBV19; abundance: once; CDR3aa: CASSPWAAGAVSDGYTF; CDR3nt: TGTGCCAGTAGTCCCTGGGCGGCAGGGGCGGTTTCTGATGGCTACACCTTC